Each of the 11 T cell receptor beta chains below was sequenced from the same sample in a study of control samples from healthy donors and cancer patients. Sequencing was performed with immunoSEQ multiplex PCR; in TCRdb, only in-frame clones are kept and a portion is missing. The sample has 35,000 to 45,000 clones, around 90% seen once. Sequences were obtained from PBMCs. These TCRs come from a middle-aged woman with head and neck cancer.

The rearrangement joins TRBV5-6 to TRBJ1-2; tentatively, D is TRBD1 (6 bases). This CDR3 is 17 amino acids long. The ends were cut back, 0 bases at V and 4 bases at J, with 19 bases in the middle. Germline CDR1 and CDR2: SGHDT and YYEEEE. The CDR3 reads CASSLEGGAFLLYGYTF. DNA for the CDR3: TGTGCCAGCAGCTTGGAGGGGGGCGCCTTCCTTCTCTATGGCTACACCTTC.

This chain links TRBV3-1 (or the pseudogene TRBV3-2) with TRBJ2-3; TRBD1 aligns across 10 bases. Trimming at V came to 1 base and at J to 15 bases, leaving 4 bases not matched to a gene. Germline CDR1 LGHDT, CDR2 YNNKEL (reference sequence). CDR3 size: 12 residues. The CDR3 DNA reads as TGTGCCAGCAGCCAAGGTGGGACAGGGGCATATTTT. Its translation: CASSQGGTGAYF.

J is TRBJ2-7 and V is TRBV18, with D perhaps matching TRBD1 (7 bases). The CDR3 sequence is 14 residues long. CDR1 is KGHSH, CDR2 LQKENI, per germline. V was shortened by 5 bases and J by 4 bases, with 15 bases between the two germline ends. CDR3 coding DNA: TGTGCCAGCTCAGCCCAGGGGGGAGCGTACGAGCAGTACTTC. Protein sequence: CASSAQGGAYEQYF.

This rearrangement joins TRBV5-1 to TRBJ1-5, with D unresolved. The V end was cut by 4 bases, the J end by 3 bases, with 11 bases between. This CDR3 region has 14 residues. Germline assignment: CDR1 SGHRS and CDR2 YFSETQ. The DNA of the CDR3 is TGCGCCAGCAGCCTAGGACGGGACAATCAGCCCCAGCATTTT. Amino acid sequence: CASSLGRDNQPQHF. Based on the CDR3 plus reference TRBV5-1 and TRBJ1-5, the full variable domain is KAGVTQTPRYLIKTRGQQVTLSCSPISGHRSVSWYQQTPGQGLQFLFEYFSETQRNKGNFPGRFSGRQFSNSRSEMNVSTLELGDSALYLCASSLGRDNQPQHFGDGTRLSIL.

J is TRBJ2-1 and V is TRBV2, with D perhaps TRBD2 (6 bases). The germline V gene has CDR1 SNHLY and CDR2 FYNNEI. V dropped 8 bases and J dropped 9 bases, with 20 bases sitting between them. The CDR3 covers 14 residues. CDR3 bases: TGTGCCAGCCGGGACTTATCCGCTTTGTCTGAGCAGTTCTTC. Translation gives CASRDLSALSEQFF. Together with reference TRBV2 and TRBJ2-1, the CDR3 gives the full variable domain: EPEVTQTPSHQVTQMGQEVILRCVPISNHLYFYWYRQILGQKVEFLVSFYNNEISEKSEIFDDQFSVERPDGSNFTLKIRSTKLEDSAMYFCASRDLSALSEQFFGPGTRLTVL.

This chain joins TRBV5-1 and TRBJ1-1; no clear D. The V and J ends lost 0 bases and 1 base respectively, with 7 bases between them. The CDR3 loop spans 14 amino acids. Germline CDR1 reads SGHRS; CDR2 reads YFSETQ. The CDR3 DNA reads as TGCGCCAGCAGCTTGGCCACACCGAACACTGAAGCTTTCTTT. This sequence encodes CASSLATPNTEAFF.

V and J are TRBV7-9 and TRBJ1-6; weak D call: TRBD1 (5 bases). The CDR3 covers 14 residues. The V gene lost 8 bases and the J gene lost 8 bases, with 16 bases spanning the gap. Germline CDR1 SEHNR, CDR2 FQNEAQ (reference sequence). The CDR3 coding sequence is TGTGCCAGCGCCTGGGGGGAGAGGGATTCACCCCTCCACTTT. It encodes CASAWGERDSPLHF.

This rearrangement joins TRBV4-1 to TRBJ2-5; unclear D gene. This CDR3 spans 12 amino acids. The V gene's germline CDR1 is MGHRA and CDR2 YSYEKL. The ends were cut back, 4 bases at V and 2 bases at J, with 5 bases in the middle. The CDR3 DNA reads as TGCGCCAGCAGCCCGGAGCAAGAGACCCAGTACTTC. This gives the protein CASSPEQETQYF.

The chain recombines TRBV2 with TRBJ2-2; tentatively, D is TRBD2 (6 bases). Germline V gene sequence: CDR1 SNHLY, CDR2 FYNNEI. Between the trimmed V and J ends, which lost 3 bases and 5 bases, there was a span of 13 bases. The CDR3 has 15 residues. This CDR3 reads CASSDGGGWTGELFF. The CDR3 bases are TGTGCCAGCAGTGACGGGGGAGGTTGGACCGGGGAGCTGTTTTTT. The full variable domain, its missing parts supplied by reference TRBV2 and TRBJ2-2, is EPEVTQTPSHQVTQMGQEVILRCVPISNHLYFYWYRQILGQKVEFLVSFYNNEISEKSEIFDDQFSVERPDGSNFTLKIRSTKLEDSAMYFCASSDGGGWTGELFFGEGSRLTVL.

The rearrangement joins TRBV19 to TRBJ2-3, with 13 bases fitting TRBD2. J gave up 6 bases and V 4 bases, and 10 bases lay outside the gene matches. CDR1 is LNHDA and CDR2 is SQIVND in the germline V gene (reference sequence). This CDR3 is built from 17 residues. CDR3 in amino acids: CASSTPGLAGDVDTQYF. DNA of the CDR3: TGTGCCAGTAGTACTCCAGGACTAGCGGGAGATGTTGATACGCAGTATTTT.

The CDR3 coding sequence is TGCGCCAGCAGCGGGCGACTAGCGGATCAAGAGACCCAGTACTTC. Residues: CASSGRLADQETQYF. J is TRBJ2-5 and V is TRBV4-1; 9 bases are shared with TRBD2. Per germline, CDR1 MGHRA and CDR2 YSYEKL. V was clipped by 5 bases and J by 2 bases; unmatched bases: 6. The CDR3 contains 15 residues.